These T cell receptor beta chains were read from a single sample in a study of shared clonotypes between healthy human individuals. Assay: immunoSEQ multiplex PCR; the TCRdb copy retains only in-frame clones and omits some. The table lists about 820,000 clones, around 92% of them singletons. The sequencing input was naive CD8+ T cells sorted from blood. These receptors were collected from a young man in good health. Both conserved end residues are part of each CDR3. D genes are given only for firm matches. A clone size is listed for some rows: how often the clone was seen (once, few, many), or a class if it is expanded.

size: NA
V: TRBV5-1
J: TRBJ1-5
D: NA
DNA: TGCGCCAGCAGCTTGGTGGGGGGTCAGCCCCAGCATTTT
CDR3: CASSLVGGQPQHF

size: NA
V: TRBV18
J: TRBJ2-1
D: NA
DNA: TGTGCCAGCTCACCAGACAGGAGCTCCTACAATGAGCAGTTCTTC
CDR3: CASSPDRSSYNEQFF

size: NA
V: TRBV6-5
J: TRBJ2-7
D: NA
DNA: TGTGCCAGCGGTAGCGGCAGTCAATACTTC
CDR3: CASGSGSQYF

size: NA
V: TRBV9
J: TRBJ1-1
D: NA
DNA: TGTGCCAGCAGCGTAGGGGGATGGAACACTGAAGCTTTCTTT
CDR3: CASSVGGWNTEAFF

size: NA
V: TRBV30
J: TRBJ2-1
D: TRBD2
DNA: TGTGCCTGGTATAGCGGGAGAGCTTACAATGAGCAGTTCTTC
CDR3: CAWYSGRAYNEQFF

size: NA
V: TRBV13
J: TRBJ2-1
D: NA
DNA: TGTGCCAGCAGCTTTTTCTACAATGAGCAGTTCTTC
CDR3: CASSFFYNEQFF

size: NA
V: TRBV4-3
J: TRBJ1-2
D: NA
DNA: TGCGCCAGCAGCCGTGACAGACACTACACCTTC
CDR3: CASSRDRHYTF

size: NA
V: TRBV5-4
J: TRBJ1-1
D: NA
DNA: TGTGCCAGCAGGGTGACAGGGAACACTGAAGCTTTCTTT
CDR3: CASRVTGNTEAFF

size: NA
V: TRBV7-9
J: TRBJ2-4
D: NA
DNA: TGTGCCAGCAGCTCGTCCGGGGAAAACATTCAGTACTTC
CDR3: CASSSSGENIQYF

size: NA
V: TRBV4-1
J: TRBJ2-5
D: NA
DNA: TGCGCCAGCAGCCAAGTTGGTGGAGGGGAGACCCAGTACTTC
CDR3: CASSQVGGGETQYF

size: NA
V: TRBV5-1
J: TRBJ1-1
D: NA
DNA: TGCGCCAGCAGCTTGGACGGAGGGCCTGGGGCCTTGAACACTGAAGCTTTCTTT
CDR3: CASSLDGGPGALNTEAFF

size: NA
V: TRBV11-2
J: TRBJ2-4
D: TRBD1
DNA: TGTGCCAGCAGCTATCAATCCGGGACAGCTCTAGCCAAAAACATTCAGTACTTC
CDR3: CASSYQSGTALAKNIQYF

size: NA
V: TRBV27
J: TRBJ1-5
D: TRBD1
DNA: TGTGCCAGCAGTTTACAGGGACAGGGATATCAGCCCCAGCATTTT
CDR3: CASSLQGQGYQPQHF

size: NA
V: TRBV14
J: TRBJ2-7
D: TRBD1
DNA: TGTGCCAGCAGCCAAGATTTATTCGGACAGGGGACCTACGAGCAGTACTTC
CDR3: CASSQDLFGQGTYEQYF

size: NA
V: TRBV5-1
J: TRBJ2-1
D: NA
DNA: TGCGCCAGCAGCCGCAACGGGGTCAGGGATGAGCAGTTCTTC
CDR3: CASSRNGVRDEQFF

size: NA
V: TRBV5-1
J: TRBJ2-7
D: TRBD1
DNA: TGCGCCAGCAGGGTGACAGGGGCCCTCTCCTACGAGCAGTACTTC
CDR3: CASRVTGALSYEQYF

size: NA
V: TRBV9
J: TRBJ2-7
D: TRBD1
DNA: TGTGCCAGCAGCAGGGGACAGGGGAGCTACGAGCAGTACTTC
CDR3: CASSRGQGSYEQYF

size: NA
V: TRBV7-9
J: TRBJ1-1
D: NA
DNA: TGTGCCAGCAGCCTCACTAGGGCAGGGAACACTGAAGCTTTCTTT
CDR3: CASSLTRAGNTEAFF

size: NA
V: TRBV19
J: TRBJ2-7
D: TRBD2
DNA: TGTGCCAGTAGGGCTCGACTAGCGGGAGGGACCTACGAGCAGTACTTC
CDR3: CASRARLAGGTYEQYF

size: NA
V: TRBV27
J: TRBJ2-1
D: TRBD2
DNA: TGTGCCAGCCGACTAGCGGGGTACAATGAGCAGTTCTTC
CDR3: CASRLAGYNEQFF

size: once
V: TRBV15
J: TRBJ2-5
D: NA
DNA: TGTGCCACCAGCTCCTTTGGGACCCAGTACTTC
CDR3: CATSSFGTQYF

size: NA
V: TRBV29-1
J: TRBJ2-1
D: TRBD1
DNA: TGCAGCGTTGAAGAAGGCCAGGGGGCCTACAATGAGCAGTTCTTC
CDR3: CSVEEGQGAYNEQFF

size: NA
V: TRBV6-5
J: TRBJ1-2
D: NA
DNA: TGTGCCAGCAGTTACGGGACACCATATGGCTACACCTTC
CDR3: CASSYGTPYGYTF

size: many
V: TRBV4-2
J: TRBJ2-1
D: NA
DNA: TGTGCCAGCAGTACCGGGGAGTCGGACTTCGATGAGCAGTTCTTC
CDR3: CASSTGESDFDEQFF

size: once
V: TRBV9
J: TRBJ2-2
D: NA
DNA: TGTGCCAGCAGCGTCGACATTGCTAGCGCCTACACCGGGGAGCTGTTTTTT
CDR3: CASSVDIASAYTGELFF

size: NA
V: TRBV9
J: TRBJ2-3
D: TRBD1
DNA: TGTGCCAGCTCCGGACAGGGGCGAGATACGCAGTATTTT
CDR3: CASSGQGRDTQYF

size: once
V: TRBV27
J: TRBJ2-7
D: TRBD2
DNA: TGTGCCAGCAGTGTAGCGGGAGTGGGATCCTACGAGCAGTACTTC
CDR3: CASSVAGVGSYEQYF

size: NA
V: TRBV25-1
J: TRBJ1-1
D: NA
DNA: TGTGCCAGCAGGCGGACTTTGAACACTGAAGCTTTCTTT
CDR3: CASRRTLNTEAFF

size: NA
V: TRBV29-1
J: TRBJ2-1
D: NA
DNA: TGCAGCGTTGTTTGGAACAGCCAGTTCTTC
CDR3: CSVVWNSQFF

size: NA
V: TRBV7-2
J: TRBJ2-2
D: NA
DNA: TGTGCCAGCAGCTTAGCGCCCGGATACCCGGGCACCGGGGAGCTGTTTTTT
CDR3: CASSLAPGYPGTGELFF

size: NA
V: TRBV7-8
J: TRBJ2-1
D: NA
DNA: TGTGCCAGCAGCGTCCGTTGGAATGAGCAGTTCTTC
CDR3: CASSVRWNEQFF

size: NA
V: TRBV27
J: TRBJ1-1
D: NA
DNA: TGTGTTACAAAACTGAACACTGAAGCTTTCTTT
CDR3: CVTKLNTEAFF

size: NA
V: TRBV6-5
J: TRBJ2-7
D: TRBD2
DNA: TGTGCCAGCAAACTAACTAGCGGGAGTTCGTACGAGCAGTACTTC
CDR3: CASKLTSGSSYEQYF

size: NA
V: TRBV5-6
J: TRBJ2-3
D: NA
DNA: TGTGCCAGCAGCCCGACAAACACAGATACGCAGTATTTT
CDR3: CASSPTNTDTQYF

size: many
V: TRBV10-3
J: TRBJ2-5
D: NA
DNA: TGTGCCATCAGTGACCCCTTAGAAGTAGAGACCCAGTACTTC
CDR3: CAISDPLEVETQYF

size: once
V: TRBV7-9
J: TRBJ2-7
D: TRBD2
DNA: TGTGCCAGCAGCCGGACTAGCGGGGCCTACGAGCAGTACTTC
CDR3: CASSRTSGAYEQYF

size: NA
V: TRBV4-1
J: TRBJ1-5
D: NA
DNA: TGCGCCAGCAGCCAAGGAGGGGTGAGTAGCAATCAGCCCCAGCATTTT
CDR3: CASSQGGVSSNQPQHF

size: NA
V: TRBV29-1
J: TRBJ2-7
D: NA
DNA: TGCAGCGTTGAAGTCTCCAACGAGCAGTACTTC
CDR3: CSVEVSNEQYF

size: NA
V: TRBV19
J: TRBJ2-5
D: TRBD2
DNA: TGTGCCAGTAGTATAGCACTAGCGGTTGAAGAGACCCAGTACTTC
CDR3: CASSIALAVEETQYF

size: NA
V: TRBV5-4
J: TRBJ1-4
D: NA
DNA: TGTGCCAGCAGCCTTCGACCCGAGATAGGAAAACTGTTTTTT
CDR3: CASSLRPEIGKLFF

size: NA
V: TRBV7-6
J: TRBJ2-7
D: TRBD1
DNA: TGTGCCAGCAGCTCGGGACAGGGGATCAGCTACGAGCAGTACTTC
CDR3: CASSSGQGISYEQYF

size: NA
V: TRBV15
J: TRBJ1-5
D: NA
DNA: TGTGCCACCAGCAGTAGGGCCAATCAGCCCCAGCATTTT
CDR3: CATSSRANQPQHF